The 17 T cell receptor beta chains given below trace back to one sample, sequenced in a study of T cell repertoires in cytomegalovirus infection. TCRdb processed the reads anew with MiXCR; each CDR3 protein has one entry. This sample has some 920,000 distinct CDR3 sequences, with around 31% found just once. No antigen has been assigned to these receptors. Specimen: cultured CD8+ T cells from PBMCs, collected from culture after CMV antigen stimulation. These receptors were collected from a human donor in good health (CMV status not recorded). Some clones in this sample may be carry-over from other donors' samples.

Notes on this clonotype: This sequence may be a read error, since a much larger clone differs from it by one base. The J gene is TRBJ2-5, the V gene TRBV6-5; D is perhaps TRBD1 or TRBD2 (5 bases each). CDR3 size: 17 residues. V lost 0 bases and J 9 bases, leaving 23 bases between the germline ends. The germline CDR1 and CDR2 sequences are MNHEY and SVGAGI. This chain's CDR3 is CASSYSTQAPGSEAQYF. In DNA form, the CDR3 reads TGTGCCAGCAGTTACTCGACACAGGCCCCTGGGTCGGAGGCCCAGTACTTC.

The table lists this clonotype with a few counts. V usage is TRBV7-6 and J usage is TRBJ2-7, with D possibly TRBD2 on 7 matching bases. Between the trimmed V and J ends, which lost 8 bases and 2 bases, there was a span of 16 bases. Germline assignment: CDR1 SGHVS and CDR2 FNYEAQ. The CDR3 covers 14 residues. The CDR3 nucleotides are TGTGCCAGCGCCTCGGGGGGCGGCGCCTACGAGCAGTACTTC. Encoded protein: CASASGGGAYEQYF.

This clonotype was detected a few times. The chain employs TRBV10-3 and TRBJ1-1, with TRBD1 matching 8 bases. CDR1 is ENHRY and CDR2 is SYGVKD in the germline V gene. The CDR3 is 15 residues long. V lost 1 base and J lost 7; bases outside the gene matches: 8. The CDR3 DNA reads as TGTGCCATCAGTGAGTTAGGGGACAGGTACAGTGAAGCTTTCTTT. Translation: CAISELGDRYSEAFF.

This clonotype came up many times. The chain uses TRBV7-6 and TRBJ2-1, with D perhaps matching TRBD1 (7 bases). Germline V gene lookup returns CDR1 SGHVS and CDR2 FNYEAQ. This CDR3 contains 19 residues. Deletions cut 3 bases from V and 7 bases from J, with 28 bases between. The CDR3 nucleotides are TGTGCCAGCAGCTTTTTGACAGGGATTGCGCGGGGTACTGGGAATGAGCAGTTCTTC. This gives the protein CASSFLTGIARGTGNEQFF.

This rearrangement joins TRBV12-3 or TRBV12-4 to TRBJ2-5, with D perhaps matching TRBD2 (5 bases). This CDR3 has 14 amino acids. Trimming pared 10 bases from V and 5 bases from J, leaving 20 bases between. CDR3 in amino acids: CAIAGRELAETQYF. DNA of the CDR3: TGTGCCATAGCCGGACGTGAGCTAGCCGAGACCCAGTACTTC.

This clonotype occurred a few times. V usage is TRBV29-1 and J usage is TRBJ2-1; D is possibly TRBD2 (6 bases). This CDR3 has 13 residues. Trimming removed 6 bases from V and 4 bases from J, with 13 bases in between. Per the germline V gene, CDR1 is SQVTM and CDR2 is ANQGSEA. Written as DNA, the CDR3 is TGCAGCGTGGACACCCGGGGGTACAATGAGCAGTTCTTC. Amino acids: CSVDTRGYNEQFF.

As concerns this clonotype: At one end, the junction sequence differs from germline, possibly due to a read error. The chain couples TRBV5-1 to TRBJ2-3; D possibly corresponds to TRBD1 (5 bases). The CDR3 sequence is 14 residues long. In germline, CDR1 is SGHRS, CDR2 YFSETQ. CDR3 loop: CASSLRQSIDTQYF. CDR3 bases: TGCGCCAGCAGCTTAAGACAGAGTATAGATACACAGTATTTT.

Only a few counts were recorded for this clonotype. The J gene is TRBJ2-7, the V gene TRBV6-2 or TRBV6-3; 10 nucleotides line up with TRBD1. Germline V lookup: CDR1 MNHEY, CDR2 SVGEGT. V trimming: 4 bases; J trimming: 6 bases; junction bases outside the gene matches: 9. The CDR3 extends over 15 amino acids. The CDR3 DNA reads as TGTGCCAGCAGTTCACGGGACAGGGGAACTAGCGAGCAGTACGTC. Amino acids: CASSSRDRGTSEQYV.

The table lists this clonotype with a few counts. CDR3 DNA sequence: TGTGCCAGCAGCTTGGATGAAGGACAGGGGATGTACAATGAGCAGTTCTTC. Translated: CASSLDEGQGMYNEQFF. The gene calls are TRBV5-6 and TRBJ2-1; 9 bases are a match to TRBD1. Per germline, CDR1 SGHDT and CDR2 YYEEEE. J was trimmed by 4 bases and V by 0 bases; bases with no gene match: 8. The length of the CDR3 is 17 residues.

This chain uses TRBV29-1 with TRBJ2-7; TRBD1 agrees at 7 bases. This CDR3 comprises 12 residues. Germline trimming cut 4 bases from V and 2 bases from J; bases unmatched to any gene: 2. CDR1 and CDR2 from the germline V gene are SQVTM and ANQGSEA. The CDR3 DNA reads as TGCAGCGTTGGGGACAGTACCTACGAGCAGTACGTC. This translates into CSVGDSTYEQYV.

V gene TRBV6-5 combines with J gene TRBJ1-5; D is possibly TRBD1 (5 bases). Trimming stripped 6 bases from V and 1 base from J, with 10 bases between. In germline, CDR1 is MNHEY, CDR2 SVGAGI. CDR3 size: 14 residues. CDR3 coding DNA: TGTGCCAGCAGAAGGGACCCCAGCAATCAGCCCCAGCATTTT. Protein sequence: CASRRDPSNQPQHF.

This clonotype showed up just a few times. J is TRBJ1-2 and V is TRBV27; 7 positions match TRBD1. The CDR3 is 12 amino acids. Germline V gene sequence: CDR1 MNHEY, CDR2 SMNVEV (reference sequence). The CDR3, as DNA: TGTGGGAAGACAGGGCTTAACTATGGCTACACCTTC. This codes for CGKTGLNYGYTF.

At least ten counts were recorded for this clonotype. The chain employs TRBV19 and TRBJ2-2; D is perhaps TRBD1 (6 bases). Deletions cut 3 bases from V and 5 bases from J, with 19 bases between. The germline CDR1 and CDR2 sequences are LNHDA and SQIVND (reference sequence). The CDR3 is 17 residues long. This chain's CDR3 is CASSIPSVYRVTGELFF. The CDR3 nucleotides are TGTGCCAGTAGTATCCCGTCGGTATACAGGGTAACCGGGGAGCTGTTTTTT.

The chain has TRBV4-3 and TRBJ1-2; D is ambiguous. This CDR3 is 14 amino acids long. The V end lost 0 bases, the J end lost 5 bases, and 10 bases lay between the germline ends. Germline V gene lookup returns CDR1 LGHNA and CDR2 YSLEER. CDR3 sequence (DNA): TGCGCCAGCAGCCAAGATCTTCGCCTATATGGCTACACCTTC. Its translation: CASSQDLRLYGYTF.

The gene calls are TRBV20-1 and TRBJ2-1; 12 nucleotides align to TRBD2. This CDR3 has 14 amino acids. Losses at the gene ends were 3 bases for V and 8 bases for J; bases not matched to a gene: 5. CDR1 and CDR2 (germline): DFQATT, SNEGSKA (reference sequence). The DNA for the CDR3 is TGCAGTGCTAGGGCTAGCGGGGGGGCCTATGAGCAGTTCTTC. This sequence encodes CSARASGGAYEQFF.

This clonotype was seen at least ten times. The chain is built from TRBV12-3 or TRBV12-4 and TRBJ1-4, with D tentatively TRBD1 (5 bases). The CDR3 is 19 amino acids. Trimming left V 3 bases short and J 6 bases short, with 26 bases between. DNA of the CDR3: TGTGCCAGCAGTTTTAGGACACCGGGACTCCCAGGGAGGGATGAAAAACTGTTTTTT. As protein: CASSFRTPGLPGRDEKLFF.

The V call is TRBV25-1, the J call TRBJ2-2, with D perhaps matching TRBD2 (5 bases). The CDR3 sequence is 14 residues long. Germline V gene lookup returns CDR1 MGHDK and CDR2 SYGVNS. Trimming pared 2 bases from V and 6 bases from J, leaving 10 bases between. DNA for the CDR3: TGTGCCAGCAGTGAAGTACTTAGCGCCGGGGAGCTGTTTTTT. It codes for CASSEVLSAGELFF.